This T cell receptor (beta chain) emerged from a study of PD-1 blockade in classical Hodgkin lymphoma. About the research overall: It was nivolumab at 3 mg/kg, given intravenously every 2 weeks, that patients received. Study outcomes and limitations: Baseline diversity resembling that of newly diagnosed patients was seen in complete responders. What drove the repertoire differences, possibly disease activity or prior therapy, has not been defined.

The patients all showed relapse after autologous stem cell transplantation, while their brentuximab vedotin exposure varied. This clone was recorded once. Its antigen is not identified. Germline V gene sequence: CDR1 SGHTA, CDR2 FQGNSA. V lost 3 bases, J lost 6 bases, and 17 bases lay in between. CDR3 length: 15 amino acids. Clones were read by immunoSEQ multiplex PCR, and TCRdb kept only the in-frame ones, dropping some. The sample includes more than 40,000 clones, roughly three quarters of them seen just once. The receptor's source is a human donor with classical Hodgkin lymphoma. This chain links TRBV7-2 with TRBJ2-5; tentatively, D is TRBD1 (6 bases). The sample was peripheral blood mononuclear cells (PBMCs), taken before the second cycle of nivolumab. In nucleotides, the CDR3 is TGTGCCAGCAGCTTCTTCAGGGGCTTGGAAAAGACCCAGTACTTC. This sequence encodes CASSFFRGLEKTQYF.